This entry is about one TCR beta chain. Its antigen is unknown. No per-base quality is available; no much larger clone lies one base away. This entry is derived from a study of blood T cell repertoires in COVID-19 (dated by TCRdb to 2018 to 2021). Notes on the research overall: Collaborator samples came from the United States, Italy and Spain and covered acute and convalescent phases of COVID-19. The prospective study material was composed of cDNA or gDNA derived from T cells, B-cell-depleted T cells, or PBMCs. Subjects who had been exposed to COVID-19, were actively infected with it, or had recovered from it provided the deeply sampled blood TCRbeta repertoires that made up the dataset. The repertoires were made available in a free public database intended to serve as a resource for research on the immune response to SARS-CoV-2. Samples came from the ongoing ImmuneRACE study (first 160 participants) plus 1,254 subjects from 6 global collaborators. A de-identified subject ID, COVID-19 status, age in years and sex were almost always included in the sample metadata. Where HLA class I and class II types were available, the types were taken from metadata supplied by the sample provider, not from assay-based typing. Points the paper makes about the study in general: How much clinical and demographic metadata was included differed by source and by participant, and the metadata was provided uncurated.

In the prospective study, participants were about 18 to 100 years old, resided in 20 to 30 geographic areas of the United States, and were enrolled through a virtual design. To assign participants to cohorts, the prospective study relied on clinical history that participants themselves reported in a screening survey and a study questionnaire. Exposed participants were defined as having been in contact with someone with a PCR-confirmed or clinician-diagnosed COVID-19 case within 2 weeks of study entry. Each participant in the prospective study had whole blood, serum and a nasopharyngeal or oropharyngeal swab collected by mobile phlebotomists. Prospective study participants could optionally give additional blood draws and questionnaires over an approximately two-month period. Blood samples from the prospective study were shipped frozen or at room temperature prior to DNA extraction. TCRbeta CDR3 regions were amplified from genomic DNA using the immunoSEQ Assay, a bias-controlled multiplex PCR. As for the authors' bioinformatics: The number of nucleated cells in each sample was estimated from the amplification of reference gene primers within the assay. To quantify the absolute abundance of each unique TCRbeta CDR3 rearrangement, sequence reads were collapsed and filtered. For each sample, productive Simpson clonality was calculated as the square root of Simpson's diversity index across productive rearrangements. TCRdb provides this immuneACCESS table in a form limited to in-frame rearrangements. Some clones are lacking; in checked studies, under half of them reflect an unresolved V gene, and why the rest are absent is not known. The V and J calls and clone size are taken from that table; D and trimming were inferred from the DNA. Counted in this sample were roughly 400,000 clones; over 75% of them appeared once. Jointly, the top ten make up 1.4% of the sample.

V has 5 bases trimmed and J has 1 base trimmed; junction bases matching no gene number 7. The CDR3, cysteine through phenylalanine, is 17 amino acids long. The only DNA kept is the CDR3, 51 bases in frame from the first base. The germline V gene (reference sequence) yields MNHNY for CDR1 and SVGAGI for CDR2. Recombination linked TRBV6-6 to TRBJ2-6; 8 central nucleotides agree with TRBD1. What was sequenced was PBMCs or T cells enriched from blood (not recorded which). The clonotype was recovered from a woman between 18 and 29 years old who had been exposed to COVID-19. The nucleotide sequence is TGTGCCAGCAGTCTCGGGACAGGAGGTTCTGGGGCCAACGTCCTGACTTTC. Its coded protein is CASSLGTGGSGANVLTF.